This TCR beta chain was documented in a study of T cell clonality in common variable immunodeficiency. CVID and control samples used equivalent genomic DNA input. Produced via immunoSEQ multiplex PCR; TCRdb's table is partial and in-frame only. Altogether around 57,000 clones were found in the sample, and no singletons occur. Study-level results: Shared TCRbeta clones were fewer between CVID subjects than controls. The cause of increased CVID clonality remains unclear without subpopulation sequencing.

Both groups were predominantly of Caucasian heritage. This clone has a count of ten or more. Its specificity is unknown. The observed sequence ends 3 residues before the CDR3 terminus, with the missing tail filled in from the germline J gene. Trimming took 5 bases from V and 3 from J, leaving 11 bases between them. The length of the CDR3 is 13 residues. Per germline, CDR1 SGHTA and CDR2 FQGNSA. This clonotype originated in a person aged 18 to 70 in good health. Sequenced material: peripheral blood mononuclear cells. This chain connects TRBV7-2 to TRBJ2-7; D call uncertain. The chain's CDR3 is CASSLPEYYEQYF. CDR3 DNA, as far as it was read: TGTGCCAGCAGCCTACCCGAATACTACGAG.